This TCR beta chain was identified in a study of cytomegalovirus exposure and HLA in healthy donors. Study outcomes and limitations: It emerged from a later analysis that several of the most significant clusters appeared to be linked to common viral pathogens. After further analysis at a later stage, roughly 16,000 TCR beta sequences were associated with HLA alleles at 0.05 false discovery rate. There were fewer than 200 TCR beta chains listed as cytomegalovirus-associated. Most CMV-associated TCR beta chains appeared HLA-restricted in a later analysis.

Vbeta (60) and Jbeta (13) primers were used in the PCR. Assay: immunoSEQ multiplex PCR; the TCRdb copy retains only in-frame clones and omits some. The sample data list roughly 69,000 clones. Losses at the gene ends were 5 bases for V and 3 bases for J; bases not matched to a gene: 9. Germline V gene sequence: CDR1 SGHAT, CDR2 FQNNGV. This CDR3 is 16 amino acids long. Of note for this clone: Its matching antigen is unknown.

The chain uses TRBV11-2 and TRBJ2-7; TRBD2 agrees at 11 bases. The source material was PBMCs. The TCR was taken from a woman in her thirties in good health and CMV-seronegative. The CDR3 bases are TGTGCCAGCAGCCCAAAGGGACTAGCGGATGACTACGAGCAGTACTTC. Translation: CASSPKGLADDYEQYF.